One and the same sample provided the 22 T cell receptor beta chains below, sequenced in a study of blood T cell repertoires in COVID-19. Only in-frame clones appear in the TCRdb table, and some are missing; sequencing was by immunoSEQ multiplex PCR. Of about 310,000 clones in the sample, around 86% were seen once. The specimen was peripheral blood. The origin of the receptors is a man aged 45 to 65 with active or convalescent COVID-19.

This chain links TRBV18 with TRBJ2-1; perhaps TRBD2 as D (6 bases). Germline V lookup: CDR1 KGHSH, CDR2 LQKENI. This CDR3 contains 15 residues. V was clipped by 1 base and J by 4 bases, with 11 bases between them. CDR3 DNA: TGTGCCAGCTCACCACTCGCAGGGACTTACAATGAGCAGTTCTTC. This gives the protein CASSPLAGTYNEQFF.

V usage is TRBV28 and J usage is TRBJ2-5; possibly TRBD2 for D (6 bases). The CDR3 spans 16 residues. Germline loops: CDR1 MDHEN, CDR2 SYDVKM. V was shortened by 6 bases and J by 1 base, with 18 bases between the two germline ends. In DNA form, the CDR3 reads TGTGCCAGCAGGTCATTAGGTTGGCGGGGCCAAGAGACCCAGTACTTC. Protein sequence: CASRSLGWRGQETQYF.

This rearrangement joins TRBV13 to TRBJ2-1; 7 bases agree with TRBD2. CDR1 and CDR2 (germline): PRHDT, FYEKMQ (reference sequence). The CDR3 consists of 17 residues. V lost 2 bases and J lost 3; bases outside the gene matches: 10. CDR3 loop: CASSLWTGTTDYNEQFF. The DNA for the CDR3 is TGTGCCAGCAGCTTATGGACCGGGACTACAGACTACAATGAGCAGTTCTTC.

The gene calls are TRBV6-2 or TRBV6-3 and TRBJ1-2; D perhaps matches TRBD1 (6 bases). The CDR3 has 17 amino acids. The V end lost 5 bases, the J end lost 3 bases, and 22 bases lay between the germline ends. CDR1 is MNHEY and CDR2 is SVGEGT in the germline V gene. The CDR3 nucleotides read TGTGCCAGCAGTCAAACAGGGATGGAGTTTTTTGACTATGGCTACACCTTC. Translating gives CASSQTGMEFFDYGYTF.

About this clone: At the DNA level, this CDR3 is encoded by other sequences in the same sample as well. The rearrangement uses TRBV7-9 and TRBJ2-1; perhaps TRBD1 as D (5 bases). V lost 5 bases to trimming and J lost 0 bases, with 11 bases between them. Germline V gene data show CDR1 as SEHNR and CDR2 as FQNEAQ (reference sequence). This CDR3 is built from 15 residues. This chain's CDR3 is CASSPTASSYNEQFF. Written as DNA, the CDR3 is TGTGCCAGCAGCCCGACAGCGAGCTCCTACAATGAGCAGTTCTTC. Drawing the rest from reference TRBV7-9 and TRBJ2-1, the complete variable domain is DTGVSQNPRHKITKRGQNVTFRCDPISEHNRLYWYRQTLGQGPEFLTYFQNEAQLEKSRLLSDRFSAERPKGSFSTLEIQRTEQGDSAMYLCASSPTASSYNEQFFGPGTRLTVL.

The V gene is TRBV28, the J gene TRBJ2-1, with 10 bases that match TRBD1. V lost 8 bases, J lost 6 bases, and 7 bases stayed unmatched. The CDR3 is 14 amino acids. Germline-derived CDR1 and CDR2 are MDHEN and SYDVKM. CDR3 residues: CASVSGQGTNEQFF. The CDR3 DNA reads TGTGCCAGCGTGTCGGGACAGGGGACCAATGAGCAGTTCTTC.

This clone has just one count. This chain links TRBV7-9 with TRBJ1-2; 8 bases are a match to TRBD1. V shed 5 bases, J shed 4 bases, and the junction held 9 bases outside the gene matches. This CDR3 comprises 15 residues. Per germline, CDR1 SEHNR and CDR2 FQNEAQ (reference sequence). The CDR3 protein is CASSAARTGIYGYTF. In DNA form, the CDR3 reads TGTGCCAGCAGCGCGGCAAGGACAGGGATCTATGGCTACACCTTC.

V is TRBV5-1 and J is TRBJ1-1; perhaps TRBD1 as D (6 bases). Trimming stripped 5 bases from V and 5 bases from J, with 13 bases between. Germline V gene lookup returns CDR1 SGHRS and CDR2 YFSETQ. The CDR3 is 13 residues long. In DNA form, the CDR3 reads TGCGCCAGCAGGGGAGCCCAGGGGACTGAAGCTTTCTTT. Translated: CASRGAQGTEAFF.

This rearrangement joins TRBV19 to TRBJ2-2; a possible D gene is TRBD1 (5 bases). Trimming stripped 3 bases from V and 4 bases from J, with 21 bases between. Germline loops: CDR1 LNHDA, CDR2 SQIVND (reference sequence). CDR3 length: 18 residues. The CDR3 spells CASSMEIDRRSSTGELFF. CDR3 nucleotide sequence: TGTGCCAGTAGTATGGAGATAGACAGACGCTCTTCCACCGGGGAGCTGTTTTTT.

The rearrangement links TRBV10-3 to TRBJ1-1; D possibly corresponds to TRBD1 (6 bases). CDR3 size: 15 residues. CDR1 and CDR2 (germline): ENHRY, SYGVKD. Trimming removed 3 bases at V and 1 base at J, with 12 bases between. The CDR3 DNA reads as TGTGCCATCAGTGACCAGGGGTCTCAGAACACTGAAGCTTTCTTT. Amino acids: CAISDQGSQNTEAFF.

The V call is TRBV19, the J call TRBJ2-1; 8 bases align to TRBD1. Germline CDR1 LNHDA, CDR2 SQIVND (reference sequence). Losses at the gene ends were 6 bases for V and 8 bases for J; bases not matched to a gene: 15. The CDR3 is 16 residues long. CDR3 in DNA: TGTGCCAGTAGCAACCAGCCGGGACAGGCGGCCTATGAGCAGTTCTTC. Translation gives CASSNQPGQAAYEQFF.

This chain connects TRBV19 to TRBJ1-6, with 10 bases that match TRBD1. Unmatched junction bases numbered 3, after V lost 6 bases and J lost 1 base. Germline loops: CDR1 LNHDA, CDR2 SQIVND (reference sequence). The CDR3 is 16 residues long. The CDR3 bases are TGTGCCAGTAGACCGGGACAGGGGTCCTATAATTCACCCCTCCACTTT. It specifies CASRPGQGSYNSPLHF.

This chain links TRBV27 with TRBJ1-1; D remains ambiguous. V was clipped by 5 bases and J by 4 bases, with 14 bases between them. Germline CDR1 reads MNHEY; CDR2 reads SMNVEV (reference sequence). The CDR3 loop spans 14 amino acids. Here the CDR3 reads CASSAESLSTEAFF. The CDR3, as DNA: TGTGCCAGCAGTGCTGAGTCCCTGAGCACTGAAGCTTTCTTT.

The V call is TRBV2, the J call TRBJ1-3; no reliable D call. The germline V gene has CDR1 SNHLY and CDR2 FYNNEI. This CDR3 is 15 amino acids long. V was pared by 1 base and J by 0 bases, with 7 bases between. Here the CDR3 reads CASSEGVRSGNTIYF. The CDR3 DNA is TGTGCCAGCAGTGAAGGCGTACGCTCTGGAAACACCATATATTTT.

The J gene is TRBJ1-2, the V gene TRBV6-5; maybe TRBD1 (5 bases). The CDR3 runs to 13 residues. Trimming took 0 bases from V and 6 from J, leaving 8 bases between them. Germline CDR1 and CDR2: MNHEY and SVGAGI. CDR3 nucleotide sequence: TGTGCCAGCAGTTACTCAGGGGTTAATGGCTACACCTTC. Its translation: CASSYSGVNGYTF.

The genes are TRBV5-1 and TRBJ1-3; D possibly corresponds to TRBD1 (6 bases). This CDR3 spans 13 amino acids. Germline-derived CDR1 and CDR2 are SGHRS and YFSETQ. Trimming left V 0 bases short and J 8 bases short, with 9 bases between. The CDR3 bases are TGCGCCAGCAGCTTGGACAGGGTAGACACCATATATTTT. Its translation is CASSLDRVDTIYF.

This rearrangement joins TRBV5-1 to TRBJ2-3, with a tentative D call TRBD1 (5 bases). The CDR3 loop spans 12 amino acids. V gave up 2 bases and J gave up 6 bases, with 7 bases separating them. CDR1 and CDR2 (germline): SGHRS, YFSETQ. CDR3 in amino acids: CASSFNRDTQYF. CDR3 nucleotide sequence: TGCGCCAGCAGCTTCAACAGGGATACGCAGTATTTT. The full variable domain, its missing parts supplied by reference TRBV5-1 and TRBJ2-3, is KAGVTQTPRYLIKTRGQQVTLSCSPISGHRSVSWYQQTPGQGLQFLFEYFSETQRNKGNFPGRFSGRQFSNSRSEMNVSTLELGDSALYLCASSFNRDTQYFGPGTRLTVL.

The chain couples TRBV3-1 (or the pseudogene TRBV3-2) to TRBJ2-5; D might be TRBD2 (7 bases). V was cut by 1 base and J by 6 bases, with 15 bases left in between. The CDR3 length is 15 residues. Germline V gives CDR1 LGHDT, CDR2 YNNKEL (reference sequence). The CDR3 nucleotides read TGTGCCAGCAGCCAAGCGGGGGAGGGGGGCAAGACCCAGTACTTC. Its protein product is CASSQAGEGGKTQYF.

This clone was counted once. The chain has TRBV2 and TRBJ2-1; a possible D gene is TRBD2 (5 bases). The CDR3 is 15 amino acids. Trimming removed 9 bases from V and 1 base from J, with 16 bases in between. Germline loops: CDR1 SNHLY, CDR2 FYNNEI. CDR3 region: CASSLEGPSYNEQFF. DNA of the CDR3: TGTGCCAGTTCCCTTGAGGGTCCTTCCTACAATGAGCAGTTCTTC.

This chain connects TRBV2 to TRBJ1-6; the D is unclear. This CDR3 contains 15 residues. Germline V CDR1 and CDR2: SNHLY, FYNNEI. Trimming removed 4 bases at V and 9 bases at J, with 16 bases between. The CDR3 loop is CASSGMLGGGSPLHF. Here the CDR3 DNA reads TGTGCCAGCAGTGGGATGTTAGGCGGCGGTTCACCCCTCCACTTT.

The chain carries TRBV7-9 and TRBJ2-3, with 7 bases aligning to TRBD1. Looked up from germline, CDR1 is SEHNR and CDR2 is FQNEAQ (reference sequence). After removal of 2 bases from V and 7 bases from J, the junction contained 6 bases not matched to a gene. CDR3 length equals 14 residues. In DNA, the CDR3 is TGTGCCAGCAGCTTAACGTCAGGGGGAAATACGCAGTATTTT. Translating gives CASSLTSGGNTQYF.

This clone was observed a few times. V gene TRBV11-2 combines with J gene TRBJ2-1; D may be TRBD1 (5 bases). The CDR3 consists of 14 residues. In germline, CDR1 is SGHAT, CDR2 FQNNGV. V lost 1 base and J 6 bases, leaving 10 bases between the germline ends. The CDR3 nucleotides read TGTGCCAGCAGCTTAGGCAGGGCTAGCAATGAGCAGTTCTTC. Translation gives CASSLGRASNEQFF.